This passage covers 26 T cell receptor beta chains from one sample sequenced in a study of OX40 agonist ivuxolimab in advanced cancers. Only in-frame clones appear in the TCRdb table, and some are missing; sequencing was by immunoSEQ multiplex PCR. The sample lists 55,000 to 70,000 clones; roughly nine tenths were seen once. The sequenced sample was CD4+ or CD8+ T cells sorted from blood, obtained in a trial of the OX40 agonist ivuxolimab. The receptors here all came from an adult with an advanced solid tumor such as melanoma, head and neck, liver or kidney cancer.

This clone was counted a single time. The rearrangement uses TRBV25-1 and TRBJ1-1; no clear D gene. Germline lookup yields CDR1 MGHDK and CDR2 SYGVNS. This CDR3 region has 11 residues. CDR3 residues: CGTGTNTEAFF. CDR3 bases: TGTGGCACGGGCACGAACACTGAAGCTTTCTTT.

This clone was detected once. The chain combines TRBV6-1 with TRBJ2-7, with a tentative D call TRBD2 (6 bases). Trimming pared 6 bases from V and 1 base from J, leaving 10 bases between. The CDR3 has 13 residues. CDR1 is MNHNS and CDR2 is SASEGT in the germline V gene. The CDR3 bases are TGTGCCAGCAGCCCAGGGAGGTCCTACGAGCAGTACTTC. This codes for CASSPGRSYEQYF.

The CDR3 is CASSLGGRNQPQHF. The CDR3 DNA is TGTGCCAGCAGCTTAGGGGGACGGAATCAGCCCCAGCATTTT. The rearrangement links TRBV13 to TRBJ1-5; D is perhaps TRBD1 (5 bases). Germline V gene lookup returns CDR1 PRHDT and CDR2 FYEKMQ (reference sequence). The CDR3 runs 14 residues. The V end was cut by 0 bases, the J end by 4 bases, with 7 bases between. Complete variable domain (other parts from reference TRBV13 and TRBJ1-5): AAGVIQSPRHLIKEKRETATLKCYPIPRHDTVYWYQQGPGQDPQFLISFYEKMQSDKGSIPDRFSAQQFSDYHSELNMSSLELGDSALYFCASSLGGRNQPQHFGDGTRLSIL.

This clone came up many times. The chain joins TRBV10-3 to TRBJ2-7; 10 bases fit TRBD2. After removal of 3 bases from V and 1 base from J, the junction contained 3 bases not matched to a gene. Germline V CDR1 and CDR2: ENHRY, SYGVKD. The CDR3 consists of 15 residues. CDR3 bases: TGTGCCATCAGTGACTTAGCGGGGGGATCCTACGAGCAGTACTTC. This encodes CAISDLAGGSYEQYF.

CDR3 sequence reads: CATSRAGTGFYEQYF. CDR3 bases: TGTGCCACCAGCAGAGCCGGGACGGGATTCTACGAGCAGTACTTC. The chain joins TRBV15 to TRBJ2-7; D might be TRBD1 or TRBD2, each matching 5 bases. CDR3 length: 15 amino acids. CDR1 and CDR2 from the germline V gene are LNHNV and YYDKDF (reference sequence). V dropped 1 base and J dropped 3 bases, with 13 bases sitting between them.

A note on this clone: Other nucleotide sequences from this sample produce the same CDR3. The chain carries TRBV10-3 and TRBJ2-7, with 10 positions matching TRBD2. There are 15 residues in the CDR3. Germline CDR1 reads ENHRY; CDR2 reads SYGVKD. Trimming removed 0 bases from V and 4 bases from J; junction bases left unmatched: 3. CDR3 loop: CAISESLAGEYEQYF. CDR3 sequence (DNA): TGTGCCATCAGTGAGTCCCTAGCGGGGGAGTACGAGCAGTACTTC.

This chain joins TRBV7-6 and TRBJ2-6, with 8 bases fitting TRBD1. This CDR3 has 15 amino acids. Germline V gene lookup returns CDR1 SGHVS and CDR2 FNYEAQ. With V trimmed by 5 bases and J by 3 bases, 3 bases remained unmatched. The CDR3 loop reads CASSNRGFGANVLTF. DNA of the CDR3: TGTGCCAGCAGCAACAGGGGGTTTGGGGCCAACGTCCTGACTTTC.

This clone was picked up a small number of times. In DNA form, the CDR3 reads TGTGCCAGCAGCCAAACAGGGAACACTGAAGCTTTCTTT. This gives the protein CASSQTGNTEAFF. V and J are TRBV4-2 and TRBJ1-1, with a weak D call TRBD1 (5 bases). Between the trimmed V and J ends, which lost 2 bases and 1 base, there was a span of 5 bases. CDR1 LGHNA and CDR2 YNFKEQ come from the germline V gene. CDR3 length: 13 residues.

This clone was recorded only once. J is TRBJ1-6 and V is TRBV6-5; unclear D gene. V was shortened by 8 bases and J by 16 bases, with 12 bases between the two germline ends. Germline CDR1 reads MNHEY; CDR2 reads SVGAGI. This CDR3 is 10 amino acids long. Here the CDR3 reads CASWGVALHF. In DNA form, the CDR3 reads TGTGCCAGCTGGGGTGTTGCTCTCCACTTT.

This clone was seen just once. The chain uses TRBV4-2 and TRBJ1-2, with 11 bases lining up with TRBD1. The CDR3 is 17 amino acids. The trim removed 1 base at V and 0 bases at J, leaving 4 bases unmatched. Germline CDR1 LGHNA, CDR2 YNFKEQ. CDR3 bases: TGTGCCAGCAGCCAAGGGGGACAGGGGGATCCTAACTATGGCTACACCTTC. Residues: CASSQGGQGDPNYGYTF.

Here the CDR3 DNA reads TGTGCCAGCAGTATTGGGGAAACAGGCGACTATAAGTACGAGCAGTACTTC. It codes for CASSIGETGDYKYEQYF. The chain recombines TRBV7-8 with TRBJ2-7; D tentatively reads TRBD1 or TRBD2 (5 bases each). Germline CDR1 is SGHVS and CDR2 is FQNEAQ. This CDR3 is built from 17 residues. Trimming cost V 6 bases and J 4 bases, with 25 bases left between them. Filled out from reference TRBV7-8 and TRBJ2-7, the complete variable domain reads GAGVSQSPRYKVAKRGQDVALRCDPISGHVSLFWYQQALGQGPEFLTYFQNEAQLDKSGLPSDRFFAERPEGSVSTLKIQRTQQEDSAVYLCASSIGETGDYKYEQYFGPGTRLTVT.

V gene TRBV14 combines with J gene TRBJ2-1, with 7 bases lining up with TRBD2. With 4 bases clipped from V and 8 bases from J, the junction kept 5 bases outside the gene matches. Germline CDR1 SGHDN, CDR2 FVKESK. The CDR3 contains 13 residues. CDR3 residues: CASSRAGWDEQFF. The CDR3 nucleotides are TGTGCCAGCAGCCGAGCGGGGTGGGATGAGCAGTTCTTC.

The CDR3 coding sequence is TGTGCCAGTAGCCTGGACAGGGTTGACACTGAAGCTTTCTTT. Protein: CASSLDRVDTEAFF. The J gene is TRBJ1-1, the V gene TRBV19; 8 positions match TRBD1. The V gene's germline CDR1 is LNHDA and CDR2 SQIVND (reference sequence). The CDR3 is 14 residues long. With 6 bases clipped from V and 3 bases from J, the junction kept 6 bases outside the gene matches.

In nucleotides, the CDR3 is TGTGCCAGCAGCGTTCCGGACAGGGGGCCATACGAGCAGTACTTC. Translating it yields CASSVPDRGPYEQYF. The chain employs TRBV11-3 and TRBJ2-7, with 11 bases lining up with TRBD1. Trimming at V came to 5 bases and at J to 4 bases, leaving 7 bases not matched to a gene. The CDR3 is made up of 15 amino acids. Germline V gene sequence: CDR1 SGHNT, CDR2 YENEEA.

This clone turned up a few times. The CDR3 protein is CASSQERYNEQFF. In nucleotides, the CDR3 is TGTGCCAGCAGCCAAGAAAGGTACAATGAGCAGTTCTTC. The chain uses TRBV14 and TRBJ2-1, with D unresolved. Trimming took 0 bases from V and 4 from J, leaving 4 bases between them. This CDR3 has 13 residues. From germline, CDR1 is SGHDN and CDR2 FVKESK. The whole variable domain, remainder taken from reference TRBV14 and TRBJ2-1, is EAGVTQFPSHSVIEKGQTVTLRCDPISGHDNLYWYRRVMGKEIKFLLHFVKESKQDESGMPNNRFLAERTGGTYSTLKVQPAELEDSGVYFCASSQERYNEQFFGPGTRLTVL.

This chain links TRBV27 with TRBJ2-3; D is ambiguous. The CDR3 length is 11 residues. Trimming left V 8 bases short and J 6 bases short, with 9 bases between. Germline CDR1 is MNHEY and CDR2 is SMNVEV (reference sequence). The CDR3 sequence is CASSDWDTQYF. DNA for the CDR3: TGTGCCAGCTCTGATTGGGATACGCAGTATTTT.

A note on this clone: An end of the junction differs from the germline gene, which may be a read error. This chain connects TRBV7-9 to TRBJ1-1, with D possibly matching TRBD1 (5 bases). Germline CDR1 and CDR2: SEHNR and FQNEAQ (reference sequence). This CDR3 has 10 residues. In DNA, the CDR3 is TGTGCCAGCAGCTTAGAGGGAAAGGGGTTT. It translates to CASSLEGKGF. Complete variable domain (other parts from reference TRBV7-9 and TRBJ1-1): DTGVSQNPRHKITKRGQNVTFRCDPISEHNRLYWYRQTLGQGPEFLTYFQNEAQLEKSRLLSDRFSAERPKGSFSTLEIQRTEQGDSAMYLCASSLEGKGFGQGTRLTVV.

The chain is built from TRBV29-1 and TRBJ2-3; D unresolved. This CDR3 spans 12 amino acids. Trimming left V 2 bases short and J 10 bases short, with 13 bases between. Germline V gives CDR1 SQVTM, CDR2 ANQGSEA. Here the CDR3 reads CSVENPRSAQYF. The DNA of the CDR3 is TGCAGCGTTGAAAATCCCCGCTCTGCGCAGTATTTT.

The CDR3 region is CASSWEGGRFNQPQHF. The CDR3 nucleotides are TGTGCCAGCAGCTGGGAGGGGGGGCGCTTCAATCAGCCCCAGCATTTT. The chain couples TRBV7-8 to TRBJ1-5, with a tentative D call TRBD1 (6 bases). CDR1 is SGHVS, CDR2 FQNEAQ, per germline. The germline V and J ends were trimmed by 4 bases and 3 bases, with 16 bases remaining between them. There are 16 residues in the CDR3. The full variable domain, its missing parts supplied by reference TRBV7-8 and TRBJ1-5, is GAGVSQSPRYKVAKRGQDVALRCDPISGHVSLFWYQQALGQGPEFLTYFQNEAQLDKSGLPSDRFFAERPEGSVSTLKIQRTQQEDSAVYLCASSWEGGRFNQPQHFGDGTRLSIL.

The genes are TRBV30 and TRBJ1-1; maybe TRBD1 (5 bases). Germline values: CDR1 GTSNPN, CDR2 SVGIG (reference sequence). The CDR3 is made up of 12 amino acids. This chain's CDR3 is CAEGRGYTEAFF. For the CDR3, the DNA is TGTGCGGAGGGGAGAGGATATACTGAAGCTTTCTTT.

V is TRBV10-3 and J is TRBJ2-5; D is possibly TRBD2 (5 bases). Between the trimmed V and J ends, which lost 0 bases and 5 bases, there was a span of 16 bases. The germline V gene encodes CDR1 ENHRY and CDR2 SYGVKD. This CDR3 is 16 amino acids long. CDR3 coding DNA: TGTGCCATCAGTGAGTCAACAGCTCCGAGAGGGGAGACCCAGTACTTC. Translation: CAISESTAPRGETQYF.

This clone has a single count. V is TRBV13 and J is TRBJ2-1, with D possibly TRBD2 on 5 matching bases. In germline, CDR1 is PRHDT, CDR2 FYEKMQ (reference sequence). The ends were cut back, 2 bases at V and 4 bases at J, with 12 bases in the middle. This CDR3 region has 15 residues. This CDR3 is CASSLRGMRYNEQFF. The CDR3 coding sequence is TGTGCCAGCAGCTTACGGGGTATGAGGTACAATGAGCAGTTCTTC.

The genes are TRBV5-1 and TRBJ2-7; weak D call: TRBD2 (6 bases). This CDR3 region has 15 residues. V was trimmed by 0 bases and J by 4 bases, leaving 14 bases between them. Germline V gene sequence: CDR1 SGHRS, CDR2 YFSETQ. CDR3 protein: CASSLDWDGGYEQYF. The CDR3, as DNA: TGCGCCAGCAGCTTGGATTGGGACGGGGGATACGAGCAGTACTTC.

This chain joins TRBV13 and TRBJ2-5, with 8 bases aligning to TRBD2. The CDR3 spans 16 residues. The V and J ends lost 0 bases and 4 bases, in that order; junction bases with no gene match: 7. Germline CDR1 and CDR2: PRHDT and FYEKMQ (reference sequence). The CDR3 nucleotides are TGTGCCAGCAGCTTAGGTCCGTTAACTAGCGGAGAGACCCAGTACTTC. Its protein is CASSLGPLTSGETQYF. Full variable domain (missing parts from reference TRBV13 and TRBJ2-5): AAGVIQSPRHLIKEKRETATLKCYPIPRHDTVYWYQQGPGQDPQFLISFYEKMQSDKGSIPDRFSAQQFSDYHSELNMSSLELGDSALYFCASSLGPLTSGETQYFGPGTRLLVL.

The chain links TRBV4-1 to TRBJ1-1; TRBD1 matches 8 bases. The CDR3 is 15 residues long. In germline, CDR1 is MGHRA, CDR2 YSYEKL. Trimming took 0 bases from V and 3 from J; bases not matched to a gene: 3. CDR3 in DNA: TGCGCCAGCAGCCAAGATGCAGGGGGCTACACTGAAGCTTTCTTT. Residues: CASSQDAGGYTEAFF.

CDR3 in DNA: TGTGCCAGCAGTTTATTCGACAGCTACAATGAGCAGTTCTTC. The encoded protein is CASSLFDSYNEQFF. The rearrangement uses TRBV27 and TRBJ2-1; weak D call: TRBD1 (5 bases). The V end lost 1 base, the J end lost 3 bases, and 7 bases lay between the germline ends. CDR1 and CDR2 (germline): MNHEY, SMNVEV (reference sequence). There are 14 residues in the CDR3.